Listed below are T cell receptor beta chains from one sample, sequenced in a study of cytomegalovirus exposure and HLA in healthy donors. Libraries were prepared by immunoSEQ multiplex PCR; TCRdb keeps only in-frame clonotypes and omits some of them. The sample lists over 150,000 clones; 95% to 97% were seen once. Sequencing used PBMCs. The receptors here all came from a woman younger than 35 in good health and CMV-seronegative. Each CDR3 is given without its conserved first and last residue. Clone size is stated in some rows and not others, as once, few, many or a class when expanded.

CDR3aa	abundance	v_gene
ASQPQERVSEQF	.	TRBV6-1
ASSTRQAYEQY	.	TRBV6-5
ASSSGTGYYEQY	.	TRBV7-2
ASSVGGTSGWGETQY	.	TRBV9
ASSTSLGNTIY	.	TRBV9
ASSIGTYGEKLF	.	TRBV7-2
ASSCQRGETTDTQY	.	TRBV21-1
ASSLVLTGYT	.	TRBV7-2
ASSIYPSRQGGDNEQF	.	TRBV19
ASSLLHQETQY	.	TRBV5-8
ASSIGEYSNQPQH	.	TRBV19
ASRPSSYNEQF	.	TRBV6-6
ASSFGPLGSEAF	.	TRBV5-1
ASSQAAGRARATVEQF	.	TRBV4-3
ASSLRYGVDTDTQY	.	TRBV7-9
ATRTAGRDKETQY	.	TRBV18
ASSLTVLAKNIQY	.	TRBV7-8
ASSEREGWPLH	.	TRBV6-1
ASSAGTGGEGNSPLH	.	TRBV9
ASSIRTDLYEQY	.	TRBV19
ASSLGDIYSAYEQY	once	TRBV5-1
ASRGTGGYT	.	TRBV19
ASSLRGGNQPQH	.	TRBV7-2
ASRPGGLGANVLT	.	TRBV6-5
ASSYSWGQSNEKLF	.	TRBV6-5
ASSLPGTGLHEQY	.	TRBV27
ASSLSRDRGPYEQY	.	TRBV7-6
ASSWGLAGGNTDTQY	.	TRBV7-9
ASSGGGWGYEQY	.	TRBV4-1
ASSLAGSFGNTEAF	.	TRBV5-6
ASSKTRGGAEQY	.	TRBV27
AIHTSSAGEQF	.	TRBV5-4
ASSLVQNEQY	.	TRBV7-2
ASGLAGQVPDTQY	.	TRBV12-5
ASTSTGGRGEKLF	.	TRBV5-1
ASSQAVTQY	once	TRBV14
ASSPSSETEAF	.	TRBV13
ASSLDGNDSPLH	.	TRBV5-1
ASSPRQFSGELF	.	TRBV11-3
ASSQESSGNTIY	.	TRBV2
ASSYGRLNEKLF	once	TRBV6-5
ASSRGGQPQH	once	TRBV6-5
ASSLTTGVWGNTIY	.	TRBV5-1
ASSPLPGDEETQY	once	TRBV9
ASSELGSGNYEQY	.	TRBV10-1
ASSVVPDSYNEKLF	.	TRBV9
ASSQGRDNSYEQY	.	TRBV4-2
ASSQGPIGGNQETQY	.	TRBV4-1
ASGLVHQGENTEAF	.	TRBV12-5
ASSLGGQPQH	.	TRBV7-9